The rows below give T cell receptor beta chains drawn from one sample of a study of blood T cell repertoires in COVID-19. Only in-frame clones appear in the TCRdb table, and some are missing; sequencing was by immunoSEQ multiplex PCR. The sample includes a few hundred thousand clones, 70% to 90% seen only once; the top ten take around 3%. The sequenced sample consisted of peripheral blood. These receptors all stem from a woman aged 25 to 45 with COVID-19, enrolled during active disease. Both conserved end residues are part of each CDR3. D genes are given only for firm matches. Clone size is shown for a subset of rows, as once, few, many or a class of expanded clone.

v_call: TRBV19; d_call: .; j_call: TRBJ1-3; clone_size: once; cdr3_nt: TGTGCCAGTAGTATTGGAAGGGGTGGAAACACCATATATTTT; cdr3_aa: CASSIGRGGNTIYF
v_call: TRBV28; d_call: TRBD1; j_call: TRBJ2-7; clone_size: .; cdr3_nt: TGTGCCAGCAGTCCGCCACCGGACAGGGGCAAGCAGTACTTC; cdr3_aa: CASSPPPDRGKQYF
v_call: TRBV27; d_call: TRBD1; j_call: TRBJ2-1; clone_size: .; cdr3_nt: TGTGCCAGCAGCCAAACCACAGGGGGCGCCTACAATGAGCAGTTCTTC; cdr3_aa: CASSQTTGGAYNEQFF
v_call: TRBV5-1; d_call: .; j_call: TRBJ1-4; clone_size: .; cdr3_nt: TGCGCCAGCAGCTTTCAGGCAACTAATGAAAAACTGTTTTTT; cdr3_aa: CASSFQATNEKLFF
v_call: TRBV7-2; d_call: .; j_call: TRBJ2-5; clone_size: .; cdr3_nt: TGTGCCAGCAGCCGCCGGCGGGGCGAGGAGACCCAGTACTTC; cdr3_aa: CASSRRRGEETQYF
v_call: TRBV11-2; d_call: TRBD2; j_call: TRBJ2-1; clone_size: .; cdr3_nt: TGTGCCAGCAGCTTAAATGGGGGGAGGGTAGGAGAGCAGTTCTTC; cdr3_aa: CASSLNGGRVGEQFF
v_call: TRBV11-2; d_call: TRBD1; j_call: TRBJ1-5; clone_size: .; cdr3_nt: TGTGCCAGCAGCTTAGGACAGGGGGCGAGTCAGCCCCAGCATTTT; cdr3_aa: CASSLGQGASQPQHF
v_call: TRBV16; d_call: TRBD2; j_call: TRBJ2-1; clone_size: .; cdr3_nt: TGTGCCAGCAGCCCTCTAGCGGGAGGCTACAATGAGCAGTTCTTC; cdr3_aa: CASSPLAGGYNEQFF
v_call: TRBV27; d_call: TRBD2; j_call: TRBJ2-1; clone_size: .; cdr3_nt: TGTGCCAGCCTCCAGCGGGAGGGCCCCTACAATGAGCAGTTCTTC; cdr3_aa: CASLQREGPYNEQFF
v_call: TRBV7-8; d_call: .; j_call: TRBJ1-5; clone_size: .; cdr3_nt: TGTGCCAGCAGCTTACGGGGAATCGGAGGCCCGCCCCAGCATTTT; cdr3_aa: CASSLRGIGGPPQHF
v_call: TRBV5-4; d_call: TRBD1; j_call: TRBJ2-7; clone_size: .; cdr3_nt: TGTGCCAGCGGCCCCCGCTCCGGGACAGGGGTCCACGAGCAGTACTTC; cdr3_aa: CASGPRSGTGVHEQYF
v_call: TRBV7-9; d_call: .; j_call: TRBJ2-3; clone_size: .; cdr3_nt: TGTGCCAGCAGCTTAGTCCCGTCTGCAGATACGCAGTATTTT; cdr3_aa: CASSLVPSADTQYF
v_call: TRBV5-6; d_call: .; j_call: TRBJ2-5; clone_size: few; cdr3_nt: TGTGCCAGCAGCTTCCGGGACTTTCAAGAGACCCAGTACTTC; cdr3_aa: CASSFRDFQETQYF
v_call: TRBV7-9; d_call: TRBD2; j_call: TRBJ2-1; clone_size: .; cdr3_nt: TGTGCCCCTGGCAAGCGGGAGTCGTGTCTTCATGAGCAGTTCTTC; cdr3_aa: CAPGKRESCLHEQFF
v_call: TRBV14; d_call: TRBD2; j_call: TRBJ2-1; clone_size: .; cdr3_nt: TGTGCCAGCAGCCAAAGGGCGGGAGCGGATGAGCAGTTCTTC; cdr3_aa: CASSQRAGADEQFF
v_call: TRBV5-4; d_call: .; j_call: TRBJ1-4; clone_size: .; cdr3_nt: TGTGCCAGCAGCTTGCGGGGGGAGAGGAGTGAAAAACTGTTTTTT; cdr3_aa: CASSLRGERSEKLFF
v_call: TRBV21-1; d_call: .; j_call: TRBJ2-3; clone_size: .; cdr3_nt: TGTGCCAGCAGCAAAAGGGCGGGTTTGTCGGGAGGGAACACGCAGTATTTT; cdr3_aa: CASSKRAGLSGGNTQYF
v_call: TRBV24-1; d_call: TRBD1; j_call: TRBJ2-1; clone_size: .; cdr3_nt: TGTGCCACCAGTGATTCGACGGGACAGACTTACAATGAGCAGTTCTTC; cdr3_aa: CATSDSTGQTYNEQFF
v_call: TRBV27; d_call: .; j_call: TRBJ2-7; clone_size: .; cdr3_nt: TGTGCCAGCAGTTTCGGGTACGAGCAGTACTTC; cdr3_aa: CASSFGYEQYF
v_call: TRBV25-1; d_call: TRBD2; j_call: TRBJ2-7; clone_size: .; cdr3_nt: TGTGCCGTGGGGAGGGGCGCCCGTTGGGGAGAGCAGTACTTC; cdr3_aa: CAVGRGARWGEQYF
v_call: TRBV7-9; d_call: .; j_call: TRBJ1-3; clone_size: .; cdr3_nt: TGTGCCAGCAGCTTACAACTTCGCCAAAACTCTGGAAACACCATATATTTT; cdr3_aa: CASSLQLRQNSGNTIYF
v_call: TRBV7-6; d_call: .; j_call: TRBJ1-5; clone_size: .; cdr3_nt: TGTGCCAGCAGCTTAGACACCAATCAGCCCCAGCATTTT; cdr3_aa: CASSLDTNQPQHF
v_call: TRBV15; d_call: TRBD2; j_call: TRBJ2-3; clone_size: .; cdr3_nt: TGTGCCACCAGCAGAGATCTCCGGCGGGAGGGCCCGACGGATACGCAGTATTTT; cdr3_aa: CATSRDLRREGPTDTQYF
v_call: TRBV5-4; d_call: TRBD2; j_call: TRBJ2-5; clone_size: .; cdr3_nt: TGTGCCAGCAGCCCTAGACTAGCGGGGGGGGAGACCCAGTACTTC; cdr3_aa: CASSPRLAGGETQYF
v_call: TRBV10-3; d_call: .; j_call: TRBJ1-1; clone_size: few; cdr3_nt: TGTGCCATCAGTGAGTCCCGCGCGAACACTGAAGCTTTCTTT; cdr3_aa: CAISESRANTEAFF
v_call: TRBV18; d_call: TRBD1; j_call: TRBJ2-7; clone_size: .; cdr3_nt: TGTGCCAGCTCACCATCCGGACAGGCCTCCTACGAGCAGTACTTC; cdr3_aa: CASSPSGQASYEQYF
v_call: TRBV29-1; d_call: .; j_call: TRBJ1-1; clone_size: few; cdr3_nt: TGCAGCGTTCGTGGCAGGGCTAACACTGAAGCTTTCTTT; cdr3_aa: CSVRGRANTEAFF
v_call: TRBV4-2; d_call: .; j_call: TRBJ1-2; clone_size: .; cdr3_nt: TGTGCCAGCAGCCAAGGTGGAGGAGCAGGGGAATATGGCTACACCTTC; cdr3_aa: CASSQGGGAGEYGYTF
v_call: TRBV25-1; d_call: .; j_call: TRBJ2-5; clone_size: .; cdr3_nt: TGTGCCAGCAGTGAAGAGGCAGGGGAAGAGACCCAGTACTTC; cdr3_aa: CASSEEAGEETQYF
v_call: TRBV11-1; d_call: .; j_call: TRBJ2-4; clone_size: .; cdr3_nt: TGTGCCAGCAGCTTTTCAGTGGTTGGTGCCAAAAACATTCAGTACTTC; cdr3_aa: CASSFSVVGAKNIQYF
v_call: TRBV2; d_call: .; j_call: TRBJ2-5; clone_size: once; cdr3_nt: TGTGCCAGCAGATCCGGGGGAACATCAAACCAAGAGACCCAGTACTTC; cdr3_aa: CASRSGGTSNQETQYF
v_call: TRBV11-2; d_call: TRBD1; j_call: TRBJ2-2; clone_size: .; cdr3_nt: TGTGCCAGCAGCATTGGACAGGGCAACACCGGGGAGCTGTTTTTT; cdr3_aa: CASSIGQGNTGELFF
v_call: TRBV5-6; d_call: TRBD2; j_call: TRBJ2-5; clone_size: .; cdr3_nt: TGTGCCAGCAGCTTGGAAGCCCAGCGGGGGCCACAAGAGACCCAGTACTTC; cdr3_aa: CASSLEAQRGPQETQYF
v_call: TRBV5-6; d_call: TRBD1; j_call: TRBJ2-7; clone_size: .; cdr3_nt: TGTGCCAGCAGCCGCCGGGACAGGGCCTCCTACGAGCAGTACTTC; cdr3_aa: CASSRRDRASYEQYF
v_call: TRBV27; d_call: TRBD1; j_call: TRBJ2-1; clone_size: .; cdr3_nt: TGTGCCAGCAGTTTATCTCCAGGGGGTAGTGAGCAGTTCTTC; cdr3_aa: CASSLSPGGSEQFF
v_call: TRBV25-1; d_call: .; j_call: TRBJ1-5; clone_size: .; cdr3_nt: TGTGCCAGCAGTGAATATGGAGAGAATCAGCCCCAGCATTTT; cdr3_aa: CASSEYGENQPQHF
v_call: TRBV12-3/TRBV12-4; d_call: .; j_call: TRBJ2-5; clone_size: .; cdr3_nt: TGTGCCAGCAGTTTATGGGCCCAAGAGACCCAGTACTTC; cdr3_aa: CASSLWAQETQYF
v_call: TRBV19; d_call: .; j_call: TRBJ1-2; clone_size: few; cdr3_nt: TGTGCCAGTAGTCTCCAGACTAACTACTTGACCTTC; cdr3_aa: CASSLQTNYLTF
v_call: TRBV19; d_call: TRBD1; j_call: TRBJ1-2; clone_size: once; cdr3_nt: TGTGCCAGTAGTATGACCAAGACAGGGCGTCCCCCATATGGCTACACCTTC; cdr3_aa: CASSMTKTGRPPYGYTF
v_call: TRBV4-1; d_call: TRBD1; j_call: TRBJ1-6; clone_size: .; cdr3_nt: TGCGCCAGCAGTTTAATGGACAGGGGGCCCGAAGAGTCACCCCTCCACTTT; cdr3_aa: CASSLMDRGPEESPLHF
v_call: TRBV28; d_call: .; j_call: TRBJ2-3; clone_size: once; cdr3_nt: TGTGCCAGCAGTTCAGGGGTCCTCTTCGATACGCAGTATTTT; cdr3_aa: CASSSGVLFDTQYF
v_call: TRBV6-5; d_call: .; j_call: TRBJ1-1; clone_size: .; cdr3_nt: TGTGCCAGCAGTCCTGGACACTTCGCTGAAGCTTTCTTT; cdr3_aa: CASSPGHFAEAFF
v_call: TRBV3-1/TRBV3-2; d_call: .; j_call: TRBJ2-1; clone_size: .; cdr3_nt: TGTGCCAGCAGCCAAGATAAATCGCCCAGGGGAAGGAATGAGCAGTTCTTC; cdr3_aa: CASSQDKSPRGRNEQFF
v_call: TRBV19; d_call: .; j_call: TRBJ2-3; clone_size: .; cdr3_nt: TGTGCCAGTAGTATATCCCGGACAGATACGCAGTATTTT; cdr3_aa: CASSISRTDTQYF
v_call: TRBV18; d_call: TRBD1; j_call: TRBJ1-4; clone_size: .; cdr3_nt: TGTGCCAGCTCACATTCGACAGGGGAAGGGCGTGAAAAACTGTTTTTT; cdr3_aa: CASSHSTGEGREKLFF
v_call: TRBV5-1; d_call: .; j_call: TRBJ1-1; clone_size: .; cdr3_nt: TGCGCCAGCAGCTTGGAGGCGGGACCCACGGGGAACACTGAAGCTTTCTTT; cdr3_aa: CASSLEAGPTGNTEAFF
v_call: TRBV29-1; d_call: TRBD1; j_call: TRBJ1-2; clone_size: .; cdr3_nt: TGCAGCGTTGGACAGGGGGCGCCGCCCGGCTACACCTTC; cdr3_aa: CSVGQGAPPGYTF
v_call: TRBV11-3; d_call: .; j_call: TRBJ1-3; clone_size: .; cdr3_nt: TGTGCCAGCAGCTTAGATGGGAGCTCGGGAAACACCATATATTTT; cdr3_aa: CASSLDGSSGNTIYF